This T cell receptor beta chain is drawn from a study of neurological immune-mediated disorders. The CDR3 runs 14 residues. Trimming cost V 3 bases and J 5 bases, with 13 bases left between them. The cDNA was produced through 5'RACE with 10-nucleotide random UMIs. One entry per CDR3 protein results from TCRdb running MiXCR on the 5' RACE reads. The data show 35,000 to 45,000 distinct CDR3 sequences, approximately 3% seen once. In this sample, this clonotype turned up many times. The time point: longitudinal time-point 1 (baseline). This clonotype was obtained from a woman aged 60-75 years with multiple sclerosis. Material for sequencing was PBMCs. This chain uses TRBV12-3 or TRBV12-4 with TRBJ1-1; D is perhaps TRBD1 (5 bases). The CDR3 nucleotides read TGTGCCAGCAGTTTGGCAGGGTCTGGGACTGAAGCTTTCTTT. Protein sequence: CASSLAGSGTEAFF.